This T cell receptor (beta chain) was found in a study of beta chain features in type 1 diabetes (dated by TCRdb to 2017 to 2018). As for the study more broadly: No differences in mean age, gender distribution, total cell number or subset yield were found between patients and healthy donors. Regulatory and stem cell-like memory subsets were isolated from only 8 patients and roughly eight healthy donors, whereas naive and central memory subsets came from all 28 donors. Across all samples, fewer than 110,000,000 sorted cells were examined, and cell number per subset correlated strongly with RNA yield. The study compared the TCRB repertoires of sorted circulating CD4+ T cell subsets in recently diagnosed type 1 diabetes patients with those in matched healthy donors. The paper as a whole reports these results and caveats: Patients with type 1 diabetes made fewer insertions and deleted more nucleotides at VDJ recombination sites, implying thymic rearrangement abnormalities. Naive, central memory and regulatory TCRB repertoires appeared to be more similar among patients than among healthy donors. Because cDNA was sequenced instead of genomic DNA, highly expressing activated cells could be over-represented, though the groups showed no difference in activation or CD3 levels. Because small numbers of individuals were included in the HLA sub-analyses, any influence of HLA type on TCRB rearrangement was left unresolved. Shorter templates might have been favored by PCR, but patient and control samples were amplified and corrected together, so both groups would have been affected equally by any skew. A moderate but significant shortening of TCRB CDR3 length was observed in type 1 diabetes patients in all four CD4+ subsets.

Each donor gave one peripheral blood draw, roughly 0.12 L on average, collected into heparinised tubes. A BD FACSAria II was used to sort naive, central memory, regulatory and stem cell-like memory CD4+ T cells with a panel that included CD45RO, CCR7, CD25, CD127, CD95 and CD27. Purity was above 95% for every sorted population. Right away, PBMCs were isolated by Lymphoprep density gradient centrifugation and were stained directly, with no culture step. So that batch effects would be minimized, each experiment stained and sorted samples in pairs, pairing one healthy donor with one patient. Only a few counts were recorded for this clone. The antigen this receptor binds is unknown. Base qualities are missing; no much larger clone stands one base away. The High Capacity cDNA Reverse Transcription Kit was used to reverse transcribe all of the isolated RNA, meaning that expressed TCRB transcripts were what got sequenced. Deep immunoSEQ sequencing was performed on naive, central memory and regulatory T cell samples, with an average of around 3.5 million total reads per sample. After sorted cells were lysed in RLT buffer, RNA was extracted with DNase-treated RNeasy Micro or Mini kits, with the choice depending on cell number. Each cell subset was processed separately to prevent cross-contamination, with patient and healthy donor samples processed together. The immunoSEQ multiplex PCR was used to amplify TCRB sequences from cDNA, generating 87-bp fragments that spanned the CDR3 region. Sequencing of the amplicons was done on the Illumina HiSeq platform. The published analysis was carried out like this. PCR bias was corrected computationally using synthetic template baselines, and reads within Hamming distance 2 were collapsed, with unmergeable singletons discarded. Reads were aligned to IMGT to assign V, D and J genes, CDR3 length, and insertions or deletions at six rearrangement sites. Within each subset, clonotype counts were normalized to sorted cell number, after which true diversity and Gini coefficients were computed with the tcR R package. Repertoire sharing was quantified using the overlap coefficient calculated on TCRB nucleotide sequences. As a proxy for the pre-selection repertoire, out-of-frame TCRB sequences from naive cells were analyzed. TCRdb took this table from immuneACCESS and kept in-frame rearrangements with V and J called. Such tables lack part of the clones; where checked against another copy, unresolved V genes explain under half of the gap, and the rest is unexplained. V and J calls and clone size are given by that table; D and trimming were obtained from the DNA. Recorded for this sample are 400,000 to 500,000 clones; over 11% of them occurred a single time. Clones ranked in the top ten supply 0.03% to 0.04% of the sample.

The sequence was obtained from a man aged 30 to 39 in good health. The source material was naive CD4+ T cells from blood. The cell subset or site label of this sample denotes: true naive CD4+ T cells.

The DNA sequence reads TGTGCCAGCAGCGTAGGGCAGGGGGTAAACGAGCAGTACTTC. Translated, this is CASSVGQGVNEQYF. The rearranged chain carries TRBV9 and TRBJ2-7; the junction holds 7 bases that match TRBD1. The germline V gene supplies CDR1 SGDLS and CDR2 YYNGEE. The germline V and J ends show losses of 0 bases and 5 bases respectively, and no gene match explains 5 bases of the junction. The CDR3 runs 14 amino acids, cysteine and phenylalanine included. Only the CDR3 DNA stays, 42 bases, in frame from base 1.